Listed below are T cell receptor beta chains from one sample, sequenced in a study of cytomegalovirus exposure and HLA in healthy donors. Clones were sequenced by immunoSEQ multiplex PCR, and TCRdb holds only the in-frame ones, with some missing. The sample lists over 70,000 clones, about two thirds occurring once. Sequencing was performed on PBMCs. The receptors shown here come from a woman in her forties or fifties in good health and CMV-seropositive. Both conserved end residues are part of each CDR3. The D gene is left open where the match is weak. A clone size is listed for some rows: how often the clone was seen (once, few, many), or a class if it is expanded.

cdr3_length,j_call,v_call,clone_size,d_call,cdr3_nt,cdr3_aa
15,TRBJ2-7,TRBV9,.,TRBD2,TGTGCCAGCAGCGTATTAGCGGGGAAGAGCTACGAGCAGTACTTC,CASSVLAGKSYEQYF
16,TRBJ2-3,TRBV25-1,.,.,TGTGCCAGCAGTGGGGGGATTAGCGGACGCACAGATACGCAGTATTTT,CASSGGISGRTDTQYF
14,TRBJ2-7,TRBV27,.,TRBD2,TGTGCCAGCAGCCTCAGACTAGCGGGGGAAGGGCAGTACTTC,CASSLRLAGEGQYF
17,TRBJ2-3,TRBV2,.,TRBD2,TGTGCCAGCACCCTGGGACTAGCGGGGACAGGTGGAGATACGCAGTATTTT,CASTLGLAGTGGDTQYF
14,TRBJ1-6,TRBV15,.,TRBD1,TGTGCCACCAGCTTCGGACAGGGGGGATCACCCCTCCACTTT,CATSFGQGGSPLHF
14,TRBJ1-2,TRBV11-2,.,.,TGTGCCAGCAGCTTAGGTCCGGGGGTGCGGGGCTACACCTTC,CASSLGPGVRGYTF
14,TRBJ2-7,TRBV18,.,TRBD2,TGTGCCAGCTCACGGGGACTAGCAAGCGACGAGCAGTACTTC,CASSRGLASDEQYF
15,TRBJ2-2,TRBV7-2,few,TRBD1,TGTGCCAGCAGCTTAAACCAGGGGGCCACCGGGGAGCTGTTTTTT,CASSLNQGATGELFF
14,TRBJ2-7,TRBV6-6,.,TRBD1,TGTGCCAGCAGTTACTCGGAAGGGGGCGGCGAGCAGTACTTC,CASSYSEGGGEQYF
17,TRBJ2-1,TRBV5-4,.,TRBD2,TGTGCCAGCAGCCGGGGGGGCGGGGGAGATATTTACAATGAGCAGTTCTTC,CASSRGGGGDIYNEQFF
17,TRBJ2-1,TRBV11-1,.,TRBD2,TGTGCCAGCAGCCTGCTTGGTAGCGGGAGCTCCTACAATGAGCAGTTCTTC,CASSLLGSGSSYNEQFF
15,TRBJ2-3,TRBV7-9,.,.,TGTGCCAGCAGCTTAGGCGCGGACTACACAGATACGCAGTATTTT,CASSLGADYTDTQYF
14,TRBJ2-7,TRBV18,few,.,TGTGCCAGCTCACCACAGAGAACCTACTACGAGCAGTACTTC,CASSPQRTYYEQYF
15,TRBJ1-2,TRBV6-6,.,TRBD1,TGTGCCAGCAGTGATTCCGGGACAGCATCCTATGGCTACACCTTC,CASSDSGTASYGYTF
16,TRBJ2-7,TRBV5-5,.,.,TGTGCCAGCAGCTTGGAGGCGGGGGCGAGCTCCTACGAGCAGTACTTC,CASSLEAGASSYEQYF
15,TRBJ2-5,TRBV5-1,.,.,TGCGCCAGCAGCCCTGGGGGGAATGTCGGAGAGACCCAGTACTTC,CASSPGGNVGETQYF
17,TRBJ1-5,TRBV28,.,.,TGTGCCAGCAGTTCAATCCGACAGGACCGCTCTAATCAGCCCCAGCATTTT,CASSSIRQDRSNQPQHF